The source of this T cell receptor (beta chain) is a study of blood T cell repertoires in COVID-19. This clone occurred a few times. Assay used: immunoSEQ multiplex PCR; TCRdb lists only in-frame clones, some missing. The sample lists about 140,000 clones; over 75% were seen once. The CDR3 length is 13 residues. The V end lost 4 bases, the J end lost 6 bases, and 13 bases lay between the germline ends. Germline V gene lookup returns CDR1 SGHNT and CDR2 YYREEE (reference sequence). The sample was PBMCs or T cells enriched from blood (not recorded which). The receptor's source is a woman aged 45-65 years who had recovered from COVID-19. The genes are TRBV5-4 and TRBJ1-2; perhaps TRBD1 as D (6 bases). The CDR3 DNA sequence: TGTGCCAGCAGCCTGAGGACAGTTCATGGCTACACCTTC. This translates into CASSLRTVHGYTF.